This passage covers 2 T cell receptor beta chains from one sample sequenced in a study of radiation and T cells in renal cell carcinoma. Repertoires were generated with immunoSEQ multiplex PCR, while TCRdb's copy carries only in-frame clones and drops some. The table lists about 170,000 clones, 88% of them singletons. Time point reported: blood 4 weeks post-SBRT, at nephrectomy. Noted treatment: 15 Gy SBRT to primary tumor, nephrectomy 4 weeks later. Specimen: blood, collected from a patient whose treatment included radiotherapy and nephrectomy. These receptor sequences come from a woman between 50 and 59 years old with renal cell carcinoma.

J is TRBJ2-3 and V is TRBV19; 10 bases align to TRBD1. The CDR3 extends over 14 amino acids. Germline V lookup: CDR1 LNHDA, CDR2 SQIVND (reference sequence). The V and J ends lost 5 bases and 12 bases, in that order; junction bases with no gene match: 11. CDR3 sequence: CASSPSRDRGSQYF. The CDR3 DNA is TGTGCCAGTAGTCCGTCCCGGGACAGGGGATCTCAGTATTTT. The variable domain in full, completed from reference TRBV19 and TRBJ2-3, reads DGGITQSPKYLFRKEGQNVTLSCEQNLNHDAMYWYRQDPGQGLRLIYYSQIVNDFQKGDIAEGYSVSREKKESFPLTVTSAQKNPTAFYLCASSPSRDRGSQYFGPGTRLTVL.

This clone came up once. The V call is TRBV7-2, the J call TRBJ1-2; D is possibly TRBD1 (5 bases). V was shortened by 2 bases and J by 1 base, with 11 bases between the two germline ends. This CDR3 has 15 residues. Germline values: CDR1 SGHTA, CDR2 FQGNSA. The CDR3 DNA is TGTGCCAGCAGCTTACCTCGGGGGGATAACTATGGCTACACCTTC. Translating gives CASSLPRGDNYGYTF.